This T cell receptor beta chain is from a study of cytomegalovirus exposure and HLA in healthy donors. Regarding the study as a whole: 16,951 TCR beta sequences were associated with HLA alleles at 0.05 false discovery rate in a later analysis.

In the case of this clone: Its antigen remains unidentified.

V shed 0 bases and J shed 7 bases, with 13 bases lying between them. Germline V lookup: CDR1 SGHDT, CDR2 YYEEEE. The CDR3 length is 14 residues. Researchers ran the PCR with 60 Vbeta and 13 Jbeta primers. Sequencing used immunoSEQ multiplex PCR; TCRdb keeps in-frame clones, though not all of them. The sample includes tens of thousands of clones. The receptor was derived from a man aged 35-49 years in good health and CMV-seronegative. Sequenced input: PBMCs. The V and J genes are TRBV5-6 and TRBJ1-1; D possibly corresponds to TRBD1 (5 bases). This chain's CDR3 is CASSLDPETGEAFF. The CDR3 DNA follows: TGTGCCAGCAGCTTGGATCCCGAAACAGGTGAAGCTTTCTTT.